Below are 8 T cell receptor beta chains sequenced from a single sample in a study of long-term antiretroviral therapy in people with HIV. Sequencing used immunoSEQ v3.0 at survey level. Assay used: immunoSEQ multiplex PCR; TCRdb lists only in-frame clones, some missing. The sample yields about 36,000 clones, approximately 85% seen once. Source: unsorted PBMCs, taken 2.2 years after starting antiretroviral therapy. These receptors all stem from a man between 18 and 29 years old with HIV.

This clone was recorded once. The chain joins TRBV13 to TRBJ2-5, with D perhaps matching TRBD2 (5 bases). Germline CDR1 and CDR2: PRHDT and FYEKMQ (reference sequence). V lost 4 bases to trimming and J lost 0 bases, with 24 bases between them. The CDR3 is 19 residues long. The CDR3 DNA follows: TGTGCCAGCAGCTGGACCCTCGGGGAAGGACCGAAGTACCAAGAGACCCAGTACTTC. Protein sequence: CASSWTLGEGPKYQETQYF.

The CDR3, as DNA: TGTGCCAGCACCATTAGAGCGGGAGGGGAGGGCCCCTACGAGCAGTACTTC. The encoded protein is CASTIRAGGEGPYEQYF. The chain couples TRBV28 to TRBJ2-7; 10 nucleotides line up with TRBD2. CDR1 is MDHEN, CDR2 SYDVKM, per germline. Trimming cost V 7 bases and J 2 bases; bases outside gene matches: 14. This CDR3 is 17 amino acids long.

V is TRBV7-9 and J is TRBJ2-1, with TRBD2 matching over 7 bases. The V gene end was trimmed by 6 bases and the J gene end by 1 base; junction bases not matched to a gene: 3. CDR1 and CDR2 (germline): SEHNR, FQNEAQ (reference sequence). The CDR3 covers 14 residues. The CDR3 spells CASRLAESYNEQFF. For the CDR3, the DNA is TGTGCCAGCAGGCTAGCGGAATCCTACAATGAGCAGTTCTTC.

Written as DNA, the CDR3 is TGTGCCAGCAGCTTTAGGGGACAGGATGGCTACACCTTC. Its protein product is CASSFRGQDGYTF. The chain is built from TRBV5-6 and TRBJ1-2; TRBD1 aligns across 8 bases. The length of the CDR3 is 13 residues. Germline trimming cut 2 bases from V and 6 bases from J; bases unmatched to any gene: 3. Looked up from germline, CDR1 is SGHDT and CDR2 is YYEEEE.

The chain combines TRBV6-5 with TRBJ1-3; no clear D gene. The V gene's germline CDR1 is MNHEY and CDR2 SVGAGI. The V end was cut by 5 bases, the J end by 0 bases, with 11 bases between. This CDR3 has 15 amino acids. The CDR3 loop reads CASSAGVPSGNTIYF. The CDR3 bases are TGTGCCAGCAGTGCCGGGGTTCCCTCTGGAAACACCATATATTTT.

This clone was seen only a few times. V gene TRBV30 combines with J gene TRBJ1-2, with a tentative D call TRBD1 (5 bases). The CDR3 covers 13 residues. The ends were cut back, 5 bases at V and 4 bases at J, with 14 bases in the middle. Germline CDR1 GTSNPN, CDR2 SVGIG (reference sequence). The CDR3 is CAWWDGRGYGYTF. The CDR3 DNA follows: TGTGCCTGGTGGGACGGCCGGGGCTATGGCTACACCTTC.

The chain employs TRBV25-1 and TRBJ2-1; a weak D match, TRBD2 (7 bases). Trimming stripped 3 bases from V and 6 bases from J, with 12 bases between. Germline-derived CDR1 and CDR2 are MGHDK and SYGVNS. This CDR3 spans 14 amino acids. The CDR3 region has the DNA TGTGCCAGCAGTGATTGGGGGGGGCCCAATGAGCAGTTCTTC. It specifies CASSDWGGPNEQFF.

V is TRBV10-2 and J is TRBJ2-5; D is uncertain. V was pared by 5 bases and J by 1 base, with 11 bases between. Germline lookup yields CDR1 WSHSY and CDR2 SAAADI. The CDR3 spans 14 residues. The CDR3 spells CASSTLGIQETQYF. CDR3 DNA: TGCGCCAGCAGTACCCTAGGAATCCAAGAGACCCAGTACTTC.